This T cell receptor (beta chain) was obtained from a study of blood T cells in healthy people across ages. Only a few counts were recorded for this clonotype. Its target is unknown. The CDR3 has 13 residues. Germline CDR1 reads DFQATT; CDR2 reads SNEGSKA (reference sequence). Trimming shortened V by 5 bases and J by 0 bases, and 9 bases separated the two germline ends. Findings and limits, study-wide: Donors of long life had a larger count of naive CD4+ cells and greater diversity than aged donors.

PCR was performed a second time for roughly 7 to 11 cycles using a sample-barcoded 5' primer and a J-beta primer mix. Via MiXCR, TCRdb re-called the 5' RACE reads, giving one row per CDR3 protein. Of approximately 730,000 distinct CDR3 sequences in the sample, about 53% were seen once. The V and J genes are TRBV20-1 and TRBJ2-3; D is ambiguous. This receptor was obtained from a man older than 75 in good health. Sequenced: blood. The CDR3 sequence: CSAQRVSTDTQYF. The CDR3 bases are TGCAGTGCTCAACGGGTGAGCACAGATACGCAGTATTTT.